What follows are 20 T cell receptor beta chains derived from one specimen sequenced in a study of cytomegalovirus exposure and HLA in healthy donors. Primers for the PCR totalled 60 Vbeta and 13 Jbeta. TCRdb keeps only in-frame clones here, not all; method: immunoSEQ multiplex PCR. The data contain 69,000 or so clones, roughly 68% of them singletons. Sequenced: PBMCs. These receptors all stem from an older woman in good health and CMV-seropositive.

In its sample, this clone was seen once. This chain connects TRBV29-1 to TRBJ2-7, with 10 bases that match TRBD2. V lost 4 bases and J lost 7; bases outside the gene matches: 7. This CDR3 contains 13 residues. Germline CDR1 SQVTM, CDR2 ANQGSEA. The CDR3 nucleotides are TGCAGCGTTGGCACTAGCGGGAAGGGGGAGCAGTACTTC. Translating it yields CSVGTSGKGEQYF.

The chain combines TRBV29-1 with TRBJ2-1, with 9 bases aligning to TRBD2. CDR1 is SQVTM and CDR2 is ANQGSEA in the germline V gene. The ends lost 7 bases at V and 0 bases at J; junction bases unmatched: 7. The CDR3 loop spans 15 amino acids. The CDR3 coding sequence is TGCAGCGGGATAGTAGCGGGAGTCTCCTACAATGAGCAGTTCTTC. Its translation is CSGIVAGVSYNEQFF.

The chain links TRBV2 to TRBJ1-2; 7 nucleotides align to TRBD1. CDR1 is SNHLY, CDR2 FYNNEI, per germline. The CDR3 is made up of 17 amino acids. The junction had 14 bases not matched to a gene; V was cut back by 7 bases and J by 0 bases. The DNA for the CDR3 is TGTGCCAGCACCTTGGGACAGAGATTTAGAACTAACTATGGCTACACCTTC. This codes for CASTLGQRFRTNYGYTF.

The chain combines TRBV10-3 with TRBJ1-4, with a possible D match to TRBD1 (5 bases). Trimming removed 6 bases at V and 4 bases at J, with 12 bases between. There are 14 residues in the CDR3. The germline V gene has CDR1 ENHRY and CDR2 SYGVKD. This CDR3 is CAIRAGQDNEKLFF. CDR3 in DNA: TGTGCCATCAGGGCGGGGCAGGATAATGAAAAACTGTTTTTT.

The table lists this clone with a few counts. The V call is TRBV5-1, the J call TRBJ2-3, with 11 positions matching TRBD2. The germline gives CDR1 SGHRS, CDR2 YFSETQ. This CDR3 comprises 16 residues. V lost 5 bases, J lost 5 bases, and 10 bases stayed unmatched. The CDR3 loop reads CASRYSSGGPVDTQYF. The CDR3 region has the DNA TGCGCCAGCAGGTATTCTAGCGGGGGGCCAGTAGATACGCAGTATTTT. Looking up the rest from reference TRBV5-1 and TRBJ2-3 gives the full variable domain: KAGVTQTPRYLIKTRGQQVTLSCSPISGHRSVSWYQQTPGQGLQFLFEYFSETQRNKGNFPGRFSGRQFSNSRSEMNVSTLELGDSALYLCASRYSSGGPVDTQYFGPGTRLTVL.

V gene TRBV30 combines with J gene TRBJ2-3; maybe TRBD2 (5 bases). Germline-derived CDR1 and CDR2 are GTSNPN and SVGIG (reference sequence). V lost 2 bases to trimming and J lost 2 bases, with 14 bases between them. The CDR3 is made up of 15 amino acids. The CDR3 is CAWSSLADYTDTQYF. Here the CDR3 DNA reads TGTGCCTGGAGTTCCCTAGCAGATTACACAGATACGCAGTATTTT.

The V and J genes are TRBV19 and TRBJ2-1; D not certain. The CDR3 is 16 residues long. The ends were cut back, 4 bases at V and 4 bases at J, with 17 bases in the middle. Per germline, CDR1 LNHDA and CDR2 SQIVND (reference sequence). The CDR3 sequence is CASSTSNKKPYNEQFF. As DNA, the CDR3 is TGTGCCAGTAGTACCTCCAACAAAAAACCGTACAATGAGCAGTTCTTC. The whole variable domain, filled in from reference TRBV19 and TRBJ2-1, reads DGGITQSPKYLFRKEGQNVTLSCEQNLNHDAMYWYRQDPGQGLRLIYYSQIVNDFQKGDIAEGYSVSREKKESFPLTVTSAQKNPTAFYLCASSTSNKKPYNEQFFGPGTRLTVL.

The CDR3 region is CASRPSQGQVSGYTF. In DNA form, the CDR3 reads TGTGCCAGCAGGCCCTCGCAGGGGCAAGTAAGCGGCTACACCTTC. The gene calls are TRBV6-5 and TRBJ1-2; TRBD1 might be the D (6 bases). This CDR3 region has 15 residues. V lost 6 bases, J lost 8 bases, and 22 bases lay in between. Germline V gene lookup returns CDR1 MNHEY and CDR2 SVGAGI.

The sample holds one count of this clone. CDR3 coding DNA: TGTGCCAGCAGCTCTCGGGGGCGGACTAGCGGGAGATACAATGAGCAGTTCTTC. Protein product: CASSSRGRTSGRYNEQFF. This sequence joins TRBV7-9 and TRBJ2-1; TRBD2 matches at 13 bases. The CDR3 runs to 18 residues. Germline V gives CDR1 SEHNR, CDR2 FQNEAQ (reference sequence). Unmatched junction bases numbered 10, after V lost 4 bases and J lost 4 bases.

V and J are TRBV27 and TRBJ2-5; unclear D gene. The germline V gene has CDR1 MNHEY and CDR2 SMNVEV (reference sequence). CDR3 size: 15 residues. Trimming took 2 bases from V and 0 from J, leaving 10 bases between them. CDR3 nucleotides: TGTGCCAGCAGTTTAGGTCCACAGTACCAAGAGACCCAGTACTTC. Translation: CASSLGPQYQETQYF.

The CDR3 is CASRLLAGGGYNEQFF. The CDR3 nucleotides are TGTGCCAGCAGGCTACTAGCGGGGGGGGGATACAATGAGCAGTTCTTC. The chain uses TRBV5-6 and TRBJ2-1, with TRBD2 matching over 13 bases. Germline V gene data show CDR1 as SGHDT and CDR2 as YYEEEE. The length of the CDR3 is 16 residues. V trimming: 5 bases; J trimming: 4 bases; junction bases outside the gene matches: 6.

V is TRBV5-6 and J is TRBJ2-2; possibly TRBD2 for D (7 bases). V was pared by 1 base and J by 5 bases, with 12 bases between. This CDR3 comprises 15 residues. In germline, CDR1 is SGHDT, CDR2 YYEEEE. In nucleotides, the CDR3 is TGTGCCAGCAGCTTGTGGCGGGGGCGGACCGGGGAGCTGTTTTTT. This sequence encodes CASSLWRGRTGELFF.

This clone has a handful of counts. Additional DNA sequences in this sample encode the identical CDR3. The J gene is TRBJ2-1, the V gene TRBV30, with TRBD2 identical over 11 bases. The CDR3 extends over 15 amino acids. CDR1 is GTSNPN, CDR2 SVGIG, per germline (reference sequence). V was pared by 0 bases and J by 6 bases, with 4 bases of the junction left unmatched. DNA of the CDR3: TGTGCCTGGAGTGTAGGCCTAGCGGGGGGCAATGAGCAGTTCTTC. As protein: CAWSVGLAGGNEQFF. The whole variable domain, remainder taken from reference TRBV30 and TRBJ2-1, is SQTIHQWPATLVQPVGSPLSLECTVEGTSNPNLYWYRQAAGRGLQLLFYSVGIGQISSEVPQNLSASRPQDRQFILSSKKLLLSDSGFYLCAWSVGLAGGNEQFFGPGTRLTVL.

The chain couples TRBV2 to TRBJ2-2, with D unresolved. Germline V gene lookup returns CDR1 SNHLY and CDR2 FYNNEI. There are 15 residues in the CDR3. V was trimmed by 1 base and J by 3 bases, leaving 9 bases between them. The chain's CDR3 is CASSEDYTHTGELFF. The DNA of the CDR3 is TGTGCCAGCAGTGAAGATTACACACACACCGGGGAGCTGTTTTTT. The full variable domain, with the rest looked up from reference TRBV2 and TRBJ2-2, is EPEVTQTPSHQVTQMGQEVILRCVPISNHLYFYWYRQILGQKVEFLVSFYNNEISEKSEIFDDQFSVERPDGSNFTLKIRSTKLEDSAMYFCASSEDYTHTGELFFGEGSRLTVL.

The rearrangement links TRBV28 to TRBJ1-1; D gene unclear. This CDR3 has 13 amino acids. Trimming shortened V by 6 bases and J by 3 bases, and 11 bases separated the two germline ends. CDR1 MDHEN and CDR2 SYDVKM come from the germline V gene. The DNA for the CDR3 is TGTGCCAGCAGGACCGCGGAGTACACTGAAGCTTTCTTT. This encodes CASRTAEYTEAFF.

CDR3 bases: TGCGCCAGCAGCCAAGATCGAACTAGCGGGGGGTTAAGCCAGTACTTC. It is translated as CASSQDRTSGGLSQYF. The chain carries TRBV4-1 and TRBJ2-5; 12 bases line up with TRBD2. The CDR3 has 16 residues. Germline V gene data show CDR1 as MGHRA and CDR2 as YSYEKL. V was pared by 0 bases and J by 10 bases, with 9 bases of the junction left unmatched.

V gene TRBV9 combines with J gene TRBJ1-6, with D possibly matching TRBD1 (6 bases). V dropped 0 bases and J dropped 3 bases, with 7 bases sitting between them. The germline V gene has CDR1 SGDLS and CDR2 YYNGEE. The CDR3 consists of 15 residues. CDR3 nucleotide sequence: TGTGCCAGCAGCGTAGAGGGGGACTATAATTCACCCCTCCACTTT. This sequence encodes CASSVEGDYNSPLHF.

DNA for the CDR3: TGTGCCAGCAGTCCCCCTCAGGGTGGTGGCTACACCTTC. This codes for CASSPPQGGGYTF. The J gene is TRBJ1-2, the V gene TRBV6-5, with D possibly TRBD1 on 5 matching bases. V lost 5 bases, J lost 7 bases, and 14 bases lay in between. The CDR3 is made up of 13 amino acids. CDR1 is MNHEY and CDR2 is SVGAGI in the germline V gene.

This chain links TRBV7-8 with TRBJ2-1, with D perhaps matching TRBD1 (5 bases). Germline-derived CDR1 and CDR2 are SGHVS and FQNEAQ. V lost 1 base and J 4 bases, leaving 17 bases between the germline ends. CDR3 size: 17 residues. The CDR3 here is CASSLDRTSSRYNEQFF. The CDR3 nucleotides are TGTGCCAGCAGCTTAGACCGGACAAGCAGTCGGTACAATGAGCAGTTCTTC.

The CDR3 sequence is CASRKATGVSANYGYTF. In DNA, the CDR3 is TGTGCCAGCAGAAAAGCAACCGGGGTTAGTGCTAACTATGGCTACACCTTC. The chain is built from TRBV27 and TRBJ1-2; D uncertain. Germline V gene lookup returns CDR1 MNHEY and CDR2 SMNVEV (reference sequence). The V end was cut by 6 bases, the J end by 0 bases, with 20 bases between. The CDR3 is made up of 17 amino acids.